This T cell receptor beta chain was captured in a study of shared clonotypes between healthy human individuals. V trimming: 11 bases; J trimming: 4 bases; junction bases outside the gene matches: 8. In germline, CDR1 is ENHRY, CDR2 SYGVKD. The CDR3 is made up of 13 amino acids. TCRdb's copy holds only in-frame clones and misses some; the assay was immunoSEQ multiplex PCR. The repertoire holds about 470,000 clones, with 70% to 80% as singletons. This clone came up many times. Sequencing was done on a sample of PBMCs. The clonotype comes from a woman aged 40-49 years in good health. Some clones in this sample may be carry-over from other donors' samples. The V gene is TRBV10-3, the J gene TRBJ1-5; 7 bases fit TRBD1. For the CDR3, the DNA is TGTGCCGTCACAGGGGACCCGAATCAGCCCCAGCATTTT. Translated: CAVTGDPNQPQHF.